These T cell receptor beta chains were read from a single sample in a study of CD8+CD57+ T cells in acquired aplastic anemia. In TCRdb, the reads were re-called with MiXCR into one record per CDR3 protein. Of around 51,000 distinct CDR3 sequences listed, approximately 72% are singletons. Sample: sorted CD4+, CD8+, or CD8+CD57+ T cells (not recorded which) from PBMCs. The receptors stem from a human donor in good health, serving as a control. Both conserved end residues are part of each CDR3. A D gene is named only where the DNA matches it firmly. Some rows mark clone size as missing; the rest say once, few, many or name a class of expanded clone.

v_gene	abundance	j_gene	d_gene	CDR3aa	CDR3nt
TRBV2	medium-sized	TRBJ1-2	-	CASSDLARPSGYTF	TGTGCCAGCAGTGATTTGGCAAGGCCGAGTGGCTACACCTTC
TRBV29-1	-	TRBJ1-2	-	CSPRREYGYTF	TGCAGCCCGAGGAGGGAATATGGCTACACCTTC
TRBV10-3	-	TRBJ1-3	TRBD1	CAITGTDSGNTIYF	TGTGCCATCACCGGGACAGACTCTGGAAACACCATATATTTT
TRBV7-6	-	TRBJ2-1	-	CASSQRADVNEQFF	TGTGCCAGCAGCCAAAGGGCCGACGTCAATGAGCAGTTCTTC
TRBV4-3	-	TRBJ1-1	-	CASSQDFVAGDTEAFF	TGCGCCAGCAGCCAAGATTTCGTGGCCGGGGACACTGAAGCTTTCTTT
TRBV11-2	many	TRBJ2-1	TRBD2	CASSLGSGSGYEQFF	TGTGCCAGCAGCTTAGGTAGCGGGAGTGGCTATGAGCAGTTCTTC
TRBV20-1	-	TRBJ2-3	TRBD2	CSARLGSGGSYTQYF	TGCAGTGCTAGGCTCGGTAGCGGGGGTTCTTATACGCAGTATTTT
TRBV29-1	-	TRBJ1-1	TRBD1	CSVSTGGRTEAFF	TGCAGCGTGTCGACAGGGGGTCGCACTGAAGCTTTCTTT
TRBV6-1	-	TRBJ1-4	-	CASFGPDQATNEKLFF	TGTGCCAGCTTCGGTCCGGATCAGGCAACTAATGAAAAACTGTTTTTT
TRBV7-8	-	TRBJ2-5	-	CASSTIPGRAQETQYF	TGTGCCAGCAGCACGATTCCGGGACGGGCTCAAGAGACCCAGTACTTC
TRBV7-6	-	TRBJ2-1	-	CASSSNRDNEQFF	TGTGCCAGCAGCTCCAACAGAGACAATGAGCAGTTCTTC
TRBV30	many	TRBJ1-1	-	CAWSVVENTEAFF	TGTGCCTGGAGTGTAGTGGAGAACACTGAAGCTTTCTTT
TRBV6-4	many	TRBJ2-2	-	CASSDSHTGELFF	TGTGCCAGCAGTGACTCTCACACCGGGGAGCTGTTTTTT
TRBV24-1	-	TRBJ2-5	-	CATQVASNQPQYF	TGTGCCACCCAAGTGGCTAGCAATCAGCCCCAGTACTTC
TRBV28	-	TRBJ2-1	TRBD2	CASSLIAGGESNEQFF	TGTGCCAGCAGTTTGATAGCGGGAGGGGAGAGCAATGAGCAGTTCTTC
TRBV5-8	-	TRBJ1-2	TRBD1	CASSLALGTGGGYTF	TGTGCCAGCAGCTTGGCTTTGGGGACAGGGGGCGGCTACACCTTC
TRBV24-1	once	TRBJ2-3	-	CATSDLVPDTQYF	TGTGCCACCAGTGATTTAGTCCCAGATACGCAGTATTTT
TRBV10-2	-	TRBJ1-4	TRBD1	CASSERQGNEKLFF	TGCGCCAGCAGTGAGAGACAGGGTAATGAAAAACTGTTTTTT
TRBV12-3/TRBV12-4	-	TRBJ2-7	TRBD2	CASSSGGSDEQYF	TGTGCCAGCAGTAGCGGGGGGTCGGACGAGCAGTACTTC
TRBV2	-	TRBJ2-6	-	CASSEGPGGHSGANVLTF	TGTGCCAGCAGTGAGGGCCCGGGGGGCCACTCTGGGGCCAACGTCCTGACTTTC
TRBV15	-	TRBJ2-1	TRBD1	CATYQTGSYNEQFF	TGTGCCACCTACCAGACAGGGTCCTACAATGAGCAGTTCTTC
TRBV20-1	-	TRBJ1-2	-	CSASRGAEGCTF	TGCAGTGCTAGTCGGGGGGCGGAAGGCTGCACCTTC
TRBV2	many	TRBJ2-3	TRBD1	CASTRQGTSTDTQYF	TGTGCCAGCACTAGACAGGGTACTAGCACAGATACGCAGTATTTT
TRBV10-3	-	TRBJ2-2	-	CAISGGQGSTGELFF	TGTGCCATCAGTGGGGGCCAGGGGAGCACCGGGGAGCTGTTTTTT
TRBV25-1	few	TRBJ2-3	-	CASSDTGDTQYF	TGTGCCAGCAGTGATACGGGAGATACGCAGTATTTT
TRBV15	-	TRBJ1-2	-	CATSRGGYGYTF	TGTGCCACCAGCAGGGGGGGGTACGGCTACACCTTC
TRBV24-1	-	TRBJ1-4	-	CATSANHRACGEKLFF	TGTGCCACCAGTGCCAACCACAGGGCCTGTGGTGAAAAACTGTTTTTT
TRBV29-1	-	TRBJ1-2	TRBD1	CSVEAPRTGWNGYTF	TGCAGCGTTGAAGCCCCCCGGACAGGGTGGAACGGCTACACCTTC
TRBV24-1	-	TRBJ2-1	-	CATSASAELGNEQFF	TGTGCCACCAGTGCCTCTGCAGAGCTCGGCAATGAGCAGTTCTTC
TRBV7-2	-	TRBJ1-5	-	CASSQNYQPQHF	TGTGCCAGCAGCCAGAACTATCAGCCCCAGCATTTT
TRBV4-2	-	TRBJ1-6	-	CASSLGEGRPLHF	TGTGCCAGCAGCTTAGGGGAGGGAAGGCCCCTCCACTTT
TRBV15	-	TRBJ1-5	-	CATSRDRGSNQPQHF	TGTGCCACCAGCAGAGATCGGGGGAGCAATCAGCCCCAGCATTTT
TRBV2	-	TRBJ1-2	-	CASTSYGYTF	TGTGCCAGCACCAGCTATGGCTACACCTTC
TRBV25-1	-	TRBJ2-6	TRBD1	CASSGAGTGFSGANVLTF	TGTGCCAGCAGTGGTGCCGGGACAGGCTTCTCTGGGGCCAACGTCCTGACTTTC
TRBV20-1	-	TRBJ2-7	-	CSAKGTGYEQYF	TGCAGTGCAAAGGGGACGGGGTACGAGCAGTACTTC
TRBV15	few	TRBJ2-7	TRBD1	CATSRDRTGGSYEQYF	TGTGCCACCAGCAGAGATAGGACAGGGGGCTCCTACGAGCAGTACTTC
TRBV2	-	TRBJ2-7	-	CASRGRQPTYEQYF	TGTGCCAGCAGGGGAAGACAACCCACCTACGAGCAGTACTTC
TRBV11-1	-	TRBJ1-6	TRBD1	CASSPWGQGWDSPLHF	TGTGCCAGCAGCCCATGGGGACAGGGCTGGGATTCACCCCTCCACTTT
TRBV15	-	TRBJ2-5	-	CATSRGLVQETQYF	TGTGCCACCAGCAGAGGACTCGTCCAAGAGACCCAGTACTTC
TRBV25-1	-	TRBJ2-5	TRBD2	CASSESLAGETQYF	TGTGCCAGCAGTGAATCACTAGCGGGAGAGACCCAGTACTTC
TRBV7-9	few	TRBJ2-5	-	CASTAGRSQETQYF	TGTGCCAGCACCGCCGGACGGTCCCAAGAGACCCAGTACTTC
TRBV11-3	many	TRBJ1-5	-	CASSDSNQPQHF	TGTGCCAGCAGCGATAGCAATCAGCCCCAGCATTTT